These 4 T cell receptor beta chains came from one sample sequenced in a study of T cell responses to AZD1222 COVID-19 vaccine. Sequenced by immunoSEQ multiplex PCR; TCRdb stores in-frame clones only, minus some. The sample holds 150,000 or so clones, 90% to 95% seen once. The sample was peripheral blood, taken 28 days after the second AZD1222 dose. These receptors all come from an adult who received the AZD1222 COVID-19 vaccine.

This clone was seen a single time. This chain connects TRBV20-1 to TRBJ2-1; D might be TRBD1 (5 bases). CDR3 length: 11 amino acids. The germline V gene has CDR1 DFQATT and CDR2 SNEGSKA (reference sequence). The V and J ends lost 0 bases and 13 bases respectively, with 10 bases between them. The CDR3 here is CSARDRQLQFF. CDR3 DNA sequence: TGCAGTGCTAGAGATAGACAGTTACAGTTCTTC.

The CDR3 is CASSVDGTGQETQYF. CDR3 DNA sequence: TGTGCCAGCAGCGTAGATGGGACAGGTCAGGAGACCCAGTACTTC. The chain combines TRBV9 with TRBJ2-5; TRBD1 matches at 8 bases. From germline, CDR1 is SGDLS and CDR2 YYNGEE. This CDR3 is built from 15 residues. V shed 0 bases, J shed 5 bases, and the junction held 6 bases outside the gene matches.

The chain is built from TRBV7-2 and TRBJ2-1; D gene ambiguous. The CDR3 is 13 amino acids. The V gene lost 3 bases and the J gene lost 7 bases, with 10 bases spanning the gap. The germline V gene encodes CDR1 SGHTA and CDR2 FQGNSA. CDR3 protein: CASSLEPRNEQFF. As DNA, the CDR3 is TGTGCCAGCAGCTTGGAGCCTAGGAATGAGCAGTTCTTC.

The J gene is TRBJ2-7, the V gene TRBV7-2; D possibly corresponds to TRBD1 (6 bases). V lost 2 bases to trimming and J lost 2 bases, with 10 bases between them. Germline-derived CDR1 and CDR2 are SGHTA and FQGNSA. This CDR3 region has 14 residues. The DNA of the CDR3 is TGTGCCAGCAGCTTAATCGGGACACCCTACGAGCAGTACTTC. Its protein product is CASSLIGTPYEQYF.